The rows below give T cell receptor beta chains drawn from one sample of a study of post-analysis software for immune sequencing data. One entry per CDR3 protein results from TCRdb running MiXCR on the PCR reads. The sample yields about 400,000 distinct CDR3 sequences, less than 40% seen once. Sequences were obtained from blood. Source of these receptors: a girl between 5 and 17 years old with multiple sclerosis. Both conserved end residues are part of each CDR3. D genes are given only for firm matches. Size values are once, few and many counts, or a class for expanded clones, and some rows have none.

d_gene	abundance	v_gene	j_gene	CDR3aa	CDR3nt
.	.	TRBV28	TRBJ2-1	CASSLGGLGPSEQFF	TGTGCCAGCAGTTTAGGGGGGCTAGGTCCAAGTGAGCAGTTCTTC
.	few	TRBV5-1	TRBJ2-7	CASSYVGSSYEQYF	TGCGCCAGCAGCTATGTCGGCAGCTCCTACGAGCAGTACTTC
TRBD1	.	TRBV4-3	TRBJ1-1	CASSQERQGTTEAFF	TGCGCCAGCAGCCAAGAACGACAGGGGACCACTGAAGCTTTCTTT
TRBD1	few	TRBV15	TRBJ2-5	CATSRDRQGVTAAQYF	TGTGCCACCAGCAGAGACCGACAGGGGGTTACAGCGGCCCAGTACTTC
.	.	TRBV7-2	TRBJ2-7	CASSPTKGAYEQYF	TGTGCCAGCAGCCCCACTAAAGGAGCCTACGAGCAGTACTTC
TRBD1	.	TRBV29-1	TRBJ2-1	CSVDSDRGRNNEQFF	TGCAGCGTTGACTCGGACAGGGGGCGAAACAATGAGCAGTTCTTC
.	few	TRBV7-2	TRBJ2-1	CASSFWTATVRNEQFF	TGTGCCAGCAGCTTTTGGACGGCCACCGTTCGGAATGAGCAGTTCTTC
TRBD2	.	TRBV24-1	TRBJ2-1	CATSDPTSGDNEQFF	TGTGCCACCAGTGACCCGACTAGCGGGGACAATGAGCAGTTCTTC
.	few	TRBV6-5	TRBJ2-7	CASSYLGRADEQYF	TGTGCCAGCAGTTACTTGGGCAGGGCGGACGAGCAGTACTTC
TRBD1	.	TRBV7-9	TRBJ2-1	CASTPFSVGGLLTNEQFF	TGTGCCAGCACTCCCTTTTCGGTAGGGGGCCTACTAACCAATGAGCAGTTCTTC
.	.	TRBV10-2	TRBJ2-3	CASSSSTDTLYF	TGCGCCAGCTCGAGTTCCACAGATACGCTGTATTTT
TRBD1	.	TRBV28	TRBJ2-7	CASSPPGQGANHEQYF	TGTGCCAGCAGTCCCCCCGGACAGGGGGCTAACCACGAGCAGTACTTC
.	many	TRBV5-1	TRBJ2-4	CASSLANTGMAKNIQYF	TGCGCCAGCAGCTTGGCCAATACAGGGATGGCCAAAAACATTCAGTACTTC
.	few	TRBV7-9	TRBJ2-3	CASSFWGAVSTDTQYF	TGTGCCAGCAGCTTCTGGGGGGCGGTTAGCACAGATACGCAGTATTTT
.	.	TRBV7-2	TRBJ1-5	CASSLGRSATLSNQPQHF	TGTGCCAGCAGCTTAGGACGGTCGGCAACATTGAGCAATCAGCCCCAGCATTTT
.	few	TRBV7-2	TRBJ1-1	CASSLQGKDTEAFF	TGTGCCAGCAGCTTACAGGGGAAGGACACTGAAGCTTTCTTT
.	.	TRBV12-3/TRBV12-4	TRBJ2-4	CASSQLGQILAKNIQYF	TGTGCCAGCAGTCAACTTGGACAAATTCTAGCCAAAAACATTCAGTACTTC
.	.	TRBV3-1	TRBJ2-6	CASSQVGGSGANVLTF	TGTGCCAGCAGCCAAGTCGGGGGTAGTGGGGCCAACGTCCTGACTTTC
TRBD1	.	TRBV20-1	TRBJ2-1	CSASPPRDRAQWEQFF	TGCAGTGCTAGCCCCCCCCGGGACAGGGCACAATGGGAGCAGTTCTTC
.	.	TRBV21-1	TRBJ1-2	CASSKDGGRSGGYTF	TGTGCCAGCAGCAAAGATGGGGGACGCTCTGGTGGCTACACCTTC
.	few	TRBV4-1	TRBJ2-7	CASNQDGSTQYF	TGCGCCAGCAACCAAGATGGAAGCACCCAGTACTTC
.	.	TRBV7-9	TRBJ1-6	CASSLGLRTNSPLHF	TGTGCCAGCAGCTTAGGGTTGAGAACAAATTCACCCCTCCACTTT
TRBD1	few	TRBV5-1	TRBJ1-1	CASSLVADRGRAEAFF	TGCGCCAGCAGCTTGGTGGCGGACAGGGGGCGGGCTGAAGCTTTCTTT
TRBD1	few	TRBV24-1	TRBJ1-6	CATSDLYPPGQVNSPLHF	TGTGCCACCAGTGATCTATATCCCCCGGGACAGGTGAATTCACCCCTCCACTTT
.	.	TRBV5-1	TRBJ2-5	CASRYSMRGTQETQYF	TGCGCCAGCAGGTACAGCATGCGGGGCACACAAGAGACCCAGTACTTC
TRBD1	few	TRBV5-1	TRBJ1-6	CASSLEDRGGSPLHF	TGCGCCAGCAGCTTGGAAGACAGGGGTGGTTCACCCCTCCACTTT
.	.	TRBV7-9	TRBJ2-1	CASSHRDTQKREQFF	TGTGCCAGCAGCCACCGGGACACCCAGAAACGGGAGCAGTTCTTC
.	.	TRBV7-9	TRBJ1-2	CASSLNLQGNYGYTF	TGTGCCAGCAGCTTAAACCTCCAGGGCAACTATGGCTACACCTTC
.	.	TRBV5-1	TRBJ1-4	CASSRDKPDEKLFF	TGCGCCAGCAGCCGGGACAAACCGGATGAAAAACTGTTTTTT
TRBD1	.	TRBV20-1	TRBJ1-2	CSARRRGQVEGYTF	TGCAGTGCTAGGCGTAGGGGGCAAGTTGAGGGCTACACCTTC
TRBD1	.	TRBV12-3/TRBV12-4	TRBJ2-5	CASSPDRVRQYF	TGTGCCAGCAGTCCGGACAGGGTGAGGCAGTACTTC
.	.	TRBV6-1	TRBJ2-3	CAIFGTSTDTQYF	TGTGCCATCTTCGGGACGAGCACAGATACGCAGTATTTT
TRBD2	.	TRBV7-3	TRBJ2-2	CASSLTGGASGELFF	TGTGCCAGCAGCTTGACCGGGGGGGCGTCCGGGGAGCTGTTTTTT
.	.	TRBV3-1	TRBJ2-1	CASSYQTVGEQFF	TGTGCCAGCAGCTACCAGACGGTGGGTGAGCAGTTCTTC
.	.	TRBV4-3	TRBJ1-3	CASSQGQGPGNTIYF	TGCGCCAGCAGCCAAGGTCAGGGTCCTGGAAACACCATATATTTT
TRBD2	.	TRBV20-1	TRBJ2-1	CSASARPTGLADNNEQFF	TGCAGTGCTAGCGCGCGTCCCACAGGACTAGCGGATAACAATGAGCAGTTCTTC
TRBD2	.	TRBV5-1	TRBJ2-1	CASSSLAGGDNEQFF	TGCGCCAGCAGCTCCTTAGCGGGGGGCGACAATGAGCAGTTCTTC
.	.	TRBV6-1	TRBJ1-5	CASTFGGQPQHF	TGTGCCAGCACGTTCGGGGGACAGCCCCAGCATTTT
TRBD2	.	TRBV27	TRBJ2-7	CASSLLSGGLNEQYF	TGTGCCAGCAGTTTGTTGTCGGGGGGTCTTAACGAGCAGTACTTC
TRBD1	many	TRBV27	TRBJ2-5	CASSQQGETQYF	TGTGCCAGCAGTCAACAGGGGGAGACCCAGTACTTC
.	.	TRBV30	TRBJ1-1	CAWDSGPNTEAFF	TGTGCCTGGGATTCAGGGCCCAACACTGAAGCTTTCTTT
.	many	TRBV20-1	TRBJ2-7	CSASRDEQYF	TGCAGTGCGTCAAGAGACGAGCAGTACTTC
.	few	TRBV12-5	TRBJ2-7	CASGRGSYEQYF	TGTGCTAGTGGCCGGGGCTCCTACGAGCAGTACTTC
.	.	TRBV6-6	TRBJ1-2	CASSYGGGAGYTF	TGTGCCAGCAGTTACGGGGGAGGGGCCGGCTACACCTTC
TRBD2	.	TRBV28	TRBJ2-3	CASSLSGQRGTTDTQYF	TGTGCCAGCAGTTTATCGGGCCAGCGGGGGACTACAGATACGCAGTATTTT
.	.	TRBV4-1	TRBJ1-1	CASSPGREAFF	TGCGCCAGCAGCCCCGGGCGGGAAGCTTTCTTT
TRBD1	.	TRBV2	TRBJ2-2	CASRANRDSHGELFF	TGTGCCAGCAGAGCCAACCGGGACAGTCACGGGGAGCTGTTTTTT
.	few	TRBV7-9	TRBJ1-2	CASSTRGGAANYGYTF	TGTGCCAGCAGCACACGAGGGGGGGCCGCTAACTATGGCTACACCTTC
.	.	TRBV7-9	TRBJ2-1	CASSLDTYNEQFF	TGTGCCAGCAGCTTAGACACCTACAATGAGCAGTTCTTC
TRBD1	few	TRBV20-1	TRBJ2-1	CSASDRDRGANEQFF	TGCAGTGCGTCAGACCGGGACAGGGGCGCGAATGAGCAGTTCTTC
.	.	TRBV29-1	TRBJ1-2	CSVEGLSGYTF	TGCAGCGTTGAGGGCCTATCCGGCTACACCTTC
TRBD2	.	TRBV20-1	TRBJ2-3	CSARGGGHRTDTQYF	TGCAGTGCTAGAGGCGGGGGGCATCGCACAGATACGCAGTATTTT
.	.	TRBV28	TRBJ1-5	CASNFPDQPQHF	TGTGCCAGCAATTTCCCCGATCAGCCCCAGCATTTT
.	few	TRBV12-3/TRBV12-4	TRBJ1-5	CASSLASWPQHF	TGTGCCAGCAGTTTAGCTTCATGGCCCCAGCATTTT